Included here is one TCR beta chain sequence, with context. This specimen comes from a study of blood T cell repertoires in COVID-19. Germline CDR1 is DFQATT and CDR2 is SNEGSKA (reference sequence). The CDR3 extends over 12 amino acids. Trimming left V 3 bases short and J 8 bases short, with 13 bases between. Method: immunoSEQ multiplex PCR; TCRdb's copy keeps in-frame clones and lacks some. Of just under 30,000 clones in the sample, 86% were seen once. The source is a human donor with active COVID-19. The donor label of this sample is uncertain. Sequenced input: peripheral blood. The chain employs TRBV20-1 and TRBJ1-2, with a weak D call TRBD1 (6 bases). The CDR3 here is CSASGGPEGYTF. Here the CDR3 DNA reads TGCAGTGCTAGTGGGGGCCCAGAGGGCTACACCTTC.